This is a list of T cell receptor beta chains from one sample in a study of shared clonotypes between healthy human individuals. Libraries were prepared by immunoSEQ multiplex PCR; TCRdb keeps only in-frame clonotypes and omits some of them. This sample carries about 2.4 million clones, approximately 94% of them seen once, and the ten largest clones take 0.36%. The sequencing sample was made of naive CD4+ T cells from PBMCs. The receptors here all came from a man aged 18-30 years in good health. Some clones in this sample may be carry-over from other donors' samples. The CDR3 runs from the conserved cysteine through the conserved F or W. The D gene is left open where the match is weak. Size values are once, few and many counts, or a class for expanded clones, and some rows have none.

>TRBV7-9|few|TRBD1|TRBJ1-2
TGTGCCAGCACAAGAGACCTAGGGGGCGCCTCGAGGGACACCTTC
CASTRDLGGASRDTF
>TRBV5-4|once|TRBD1|TRBJ1-4
TGTGCCAGCAGCTTGGGGGAACGGGACAGTGAAAAACTGTTTTTT
CASSLGERDSEKLFF
>TRBV11-2|.|.|TRBJ2-7
TGTGCCAGCAGCGTGGGGGGCGAGCAGTACTTC
CASSVGGEQYF
>TRBV4-3|.|TRBD1|TRBJ2-1
TGCGCCAGCAGCTACGACAGGGCCGTTGAGCAGTTCTTC
CASSYDRAVEQFF
>TRBV4-3|.|.|TRBJ2-7
TGCGCCAGCAGCCTGGTAGGTGTTCCGAACGAGCAGTACTTC
CASSLVGVPNEQYF
>TRBV30|.|TRBD2|TRBJ2-1
TGTGCCTGGAGTGCTACTTTAGCGGAACTGGGAGGGAGGAGCTCCTACAATGAGCAGTTCTTC
CAWSATLAELGGRSSYNEQFF
>TRBV9|.|TRBD2|TRBJ2-5
TGTGCCAGCAGCGTAGGAGGGCTAGCGGGGCTCCAAGAGACCCAGTACTTC
CASSVGGLAGLQETQYF
>TRBV10-3|.|.|TRBJ1-3
TGTGCCATCAGTGGTGAGGGAAGCTCTGGAAACACCATATATTTT
CAISGEGSSGNTIYF
>TRBV30|.|.|TRBJ1-3
TGTGCCTGGAGTGGTATATCGGGAAACACCATATATTTT
CAWSGISGNTIYF
>TRBV25-1|.|.|TRBJ2-1
TGTGCCAGCAGTGAATACACCCACAGGGATTATGAGCAGTTCTTC
CASSEYTHRDYEQFF
>TRBV10-2|.|.|TRBJ2-3
TGCGCCAGCAGTGATATAGCGGACATCACAGATACGCAGTATTTT
CASSDIADITDTQYF
>TRBV28|.|.|TRBJ1-1
TGTGCCAGCCACCGGCAGGCGAAGAACACTGAAGCTTTCTTT
CASHRQAKNTEAFF
>TRBV11-2|.|.|TRBJ2-7
TGTGCCAGCAGCTTAGCTCTTGGGATTAGCTCCTACGAGCAGTACTTC
CASSLALGISSYEQYF
>TRBV15|.|.|TRBJ1-1
TGTGCCACCAGTGAGTCCCTAAACACTGAAGCTTTCTTT
CATSESLNTEAFF
>TRBV5-6|.|TRBD1|TRBJ1-1
TGTGCCAGCAGCTTGCCCTGGAAAGGGGGCATGAACACTGAAGCTTTCTTT
CASSLPWKGGMNTEAFF
>TRBV18|.|.|TRBJ1-5
TGTGCCAGCTCACCACCAGGGATGGGCAATCAGCCCCAGCATTTT
CASSPPGMGNQPQHF
>TRBV28|.|.|TRBJ1-4
TGTGCCAGCAGTTTGACGCAGGGGAATGAAAAACTGTTTTTT
CASSLTQGNEKLFF
>TRBV5-4|.|.|TRBJ1-5
TGTGCCAGCAGCTTGGGTGGGGAGGGTCAGCCCCAGCATTTT
CASSLGGEGQPQHF
>TRBV11-2|.|.|TRBJ2-5
TGTGCCAGCAGCTTAGGTTATGAGACCCAGTACTTC
CASSLGYETQYF
>TRBV6-5|.|.|TRBJ1-2
TGTGCCAGACCGCGAGGAGGCGCTTGGTATGGCTACACCTTC
CARPRGGAWYGYTF
>TRBV7-9|.|TRBD1|TRBJ1-3
TGTGCCAGCAGCATCCGGGACAGGGATAAGGGCGGAAACACCATATATTTT
CASSIRDRDKGGNTIYF
>TRBV4-1|.|TRBD1|TRBJ2-5
TGCGCCAGCAGCCAAGAGGGTCAGGTGGACAGGGGTCTGAAAGAGACCCAGTACTTC
CASSQEGQVDRGLKETQYF
>TRBV7-9|.|TRBD2|TRBJ2-7
TGTGCCAGCAGCCTCGTGGTAGCGGGGCGCTACGAGCAGTACTTC
CASSLVVAGRYEQYF
>TRBV5-1|.|.|TRBJ1-2
TGCGCCAGCAGCTTGGCCTATGTGGAAGATGGCTACACCTTC
CASSLAYVEDGYTF
>TRBV6-1|.|TRBD1|TRBJ1-3
TGTGCCAGCAGTGAAGTATTGGTGGGACAGGGTGGAAACACCATATATTTT
CASSEVLVGQGGNTIYF
>TRBV7-9|.|TRBD1|TRBJ2-3
TGTGCCAGCAGCTCCACAGGGGCTAGCACAGATACGCAGTATTTT
CASSSTGASTDTQYF
>TRBV18|.|TRBD2|TRBJ2-3
TGTGCCAGCTCATCGGGACTAGCGGGAGTGACAGATACGCAGTATTTT
CASSSGLAGVTDTQYF
>TRBV5-1|.|TRBD1|TRBJ2-1
TGCGCCAGCAGCCCCGACGGGACAGAAAATTACAATGAGCAGTTCTTC
CASSPDGTENYNEQFF
>TRBV7-9|once|TRBD1|TRBJ2-7
TGTGCCAGCAGCAGAGGAGGGGACAGGGACTACGAGCAGTACTTC
CASSRGGDRDYEQYF
>TRBV27|.|.|TRBJ1-2
TGTGCCAGCAGTTTTAGGGGGGGTGGCTACACCTTC
CASSFRGGGYTF
>TRBV5-1|.|TRBD1|TRBJ2-1
TGCGCCAGCAGCCTAAACCCAGGGACAGGGGCTGGAAATGAGCAGTTCTTC
CASSLNPGTGAGNEQFF
>TRBV5-1|.|TRBD1|TRBJ2-7
TGCGCCAGCAGCTATAACCCGGGACAGCTCGACGGCGAGCAGTACTTC
CASSYNPGQLDGEQYF
>TRBV6-5|few|.|TRBJ1-3
TGTGCCACCTACAGCTCTGGAAACACCATATATTTT
CATYSSGNTIYF
>TRBV9|.|.|TRBJ2-4
TGTGCCAGCAGCGCGGTCGACTCCTCGGGAAACATTCAGTACTTC
CASSAVDSSGNIQYF
>TRBV2|few|.|TRBJ1-5
TGTGCCAGCAGTGGAACGGGGAATCAGCCCCAGCATTTT
CASSGTGNQPQHF